This is a list of T cell receptor beta chains from one sample in a study of cytomegalovirus exposure and HLA in healthy donors. Clones were read by immunoSEQ multiplex PCR, and TCRdb kept only the in-frame ones, dropping some. Found here are tens of thousands of clones, 75% to 85% of them singletons; the top ten hold about 3.8%. What was sequenced was PBMCs. The source is a woman between 35 and 50 years old in good health and CMV-seronegative. The CDR3 runs from the conserved cysteine through the conserved F or W. Each record gives: CDR3 DNA, CDR3 protein, J gene, V gene, D gene, clone size. D genes are given only for firm matches. Only part of the rows carry a size: once, few, many, or a class if the clone is expanded.

CDR3nt: TGTGCCATCAGTGCTATCGACAGGGCGTACAATGAGCAGTTCTTC
CDR3aa: CAISAIDRAYNEQFF
j_gene: TRBJ2-1
v_gene: TRBV10-3
d_gene: TRBD1
abundance: -

CDR3nt: TGCGCCAGCAGCTTGGCCCGGGGGTCCGGCACTGAAGCTTTCTTT
CDR3aa: CASSLARGSGTEAFF
j_gene: TRBJ1-1
v_gene: TRBV5-1
d_gene: -
abundance: few

CDR3nt: TGTGCCAGCAGCTCCGGGACTAGCGGGGGGGCCTCCTACAATGAGCAGTTCTTC
CDR3aa: CASSSGTSGGASYNEQFF
j_gene: TRBJ2-1
v_gene: TRBV5-4
d_gene: TRBD2
abundance: once

CDR3nt: TGTGCCAGCAGCTTAACTAGCGGGGCAGCCAAAAACATTCAGTACTTC
CDR3aa: CASSLTSGAAKNIQYF
j_gene: TRBJ2-4
v_gene: TRBV7-2
d_gene: TRBD2
abundance: once

CDR3nt: TGTGCCAGCTCACCTGTCAGGGGGAACTACAATGAGCAGTTCTTC
CDR3aa: CASSPVRGNYNEQFF
j_gene: TRBJ2-1
v_gene: TRBV18
d_gene: TRBD1
abundance: -

CDR3nt: TGTGCCAGCTCCCCGGGACAGGGGAATCAGCCCCAGCATTTT
CDR3aa: CASSPGQGNQPQHF
j_gene: TRBJ1-5
v_gene: TRBV18
d_gene: TRBD1
abundance: -

CDR3nt: TGTGCCAGTAGCTACCTAAATCAGCCCCAGCATTTT
CDR3aa: CASSYLNQPQHF
j_gene: TRBJ1-5
v_gene: TRBV19
d_gene: -
abundance: -

CDR3nt: TGTGCCAGCAGGACCGGGACAGGGGGCTTCTACGAGCAGTACTTC
CDR3aa: CASRTGTGGFYEQYF
j_gene: TRBJ2-7
v_gene: TRBV6-5
d_gene: TRBD1
abundance: -

CDR3nt: TGTGCCAGCACCCAAGCTTACGATATGAACACTGAAGCTTTCTTT
CDR3aa: CASTQAYDMNTEAFF
j_gene: TRBJ1-1
v_gene: TRBV6-5
d_gene: -
abundance: -

CDR3nt: TGTGCCAGCAGTTACGACAGGGGGAGCACTGAAGCTTTCTTC
CDR3aa: CASSYDRGSTEAFF
j_gene: TRBJ1-1
v_gene: TRBV6-5
d_gene: TRBD1
abundance: -

CDR3nt: TGTGCCAGCAGCCTGGGGGGGCGCACAGATACGCAGTATTTT
CDR3aa: CASSLGGRTDTQYF
j_gene: TRBJ2-3
v_gene: TRBV7-6
d_gene: -
abundance: -

CDR3nt: TGTGCCATCAAATCCTCGGGACAGGGTCGGGATGGTGGAAACACCATATATTTT
CDR3aa: CAIKSSGQGRDGGNTIYF
j_gene: TRBJ1-3
v_gene: TRBV10-3
d_gene: TRBD1
abundance: -

CDR3nt: TGTGCCAGTAGTCCAGGGGCAGGGGCATATGGCTACACCTTC
CDR3aa: CASSPGAGAYGYTF
j_gene: TRBJ1-2
v_gene: TRBV19
d_gene: -
abundance: -

CDR3nt: TGTGCCAGCAGTAAGGGGAGGGATTTGAACACTGAAGCTTTCTTT
CDR3aa: CASSKGRDLNTEAFF
j_gene: TRBJ1-1
v_gene: TRBV19
d_gene: -
abundance: -

CDR3nt: TGTGCCAGCAGCAAAGGGCCGTCCTACGAGCAGTACTTC
CDR3aa: CASSKGPSYEQYF
j_gene: TRBJ2-7
v_gene: TRBV21-1
d_gene: -
abundance: -

CDR3nt: TGTGCCAGTAGTATAGCCGGGAGGTCGGTGGCAGACTTGAACACTGAAGCTTTCTTT
CDR3aa: CASSIAGRSVADLNTEAFF
j_gene: TRBJ1-1
v_gene: TRBV19
d_gene: -
abundance: few

CDR3nt: TGTGCCAGCAGCAATGGCAGGGGTGGGACTGAAGCTTTCTTT
CDR3aa: CASSNGRGGTEAFF
j_gene: TRBJ1-1
v_gene: TRBV21-1
d_gene: -
abundance: -

CDR3nt: TGTGCCAGCAGTAGAGCGGGACGCAGAACGGTAGAGACCCAGTACTTC
CDR3aa: CASSRAGRRTVETQYF
j_gene: TRBJ2-5
v_gene: TRBV27
d_gene: TRBD2
abundance: -

CDR3nt: TGTGCCAGTAGTATAGTTGGGGTCCCCCCAGGGGATACGCAGTATTTT
CDR3aa: CASSIVGVPPGDTQYF
j_gene: TRBJ2-3
v_gene: TRBV19
d_gene: -
abundance: -

CDR3nt: TGCGCCAGCAAATGGGGAACAGGGGGCGAAAGTGAAAAACTGTTTTTT
CDR3aa: CASKWGTGGESEKLFF
j_gene: TRBJ1-4
v_gene: TRBV10-2
d_gene: TRBD1
abundance: -

CDR3nt: TGCGCCAGCAGCTTGGGGGACAGGGGCTCCTACAATGAGCAGTTCTTC
CDR3aa: CASSLGDRGSYNEQFF
j_gene: TRBJ2-1
v_gene: TRBV5-1
d_gene: TRBD1
abundance: few

CDR3nt: TGTGCCTGGAGTCCAGGGGGGAACAATCAGCCCCAGAATTTT
CDR3aa: CAWSPGGNNQPQNF
j_gene: TRBJ1-5
v_gene: TRBV30
d_gene: TRBD1
abundance: -

CDR3nt: TGTGCCTGGACCGGACATTCTGGGGCCAACGTCCTGACTTTC
CDR3aa: CAWTGHSGANVLTF
j_gene: TRBJ2-6
v_gene: TRBV30
d_gene: -
abundance: -

CDR3nt: TGCGCCAGCAGCTTTGGGGGGAGCTCCTACAATGAGCAGTTCTTC
CDR3aa: CASSFGGSSYNEQFF
j_gene: TRBJ2-1
v_gene: TRBV5-1
d_gene: -
abundance: -

CDR3nt: TGTGCCAGCAAGGGAGGGGACGGCTACACCTTC
CDR3aa: CASKGGDGYTF
j_gene: TRBJ1-2
v_gene: TRBV7-2
d_gene: -
abundance: -

CDR3nt: TGTGCCAGCAGATCGGGACTAGCCGAAGACAATGAGCAGTTCTTC
CDR3aa: CASRSGLAEDNEQFF
j_gene: TRBJ2-1
v_gene: TRBV6-5
d_gene: TRBD2
abundance: -

CDR3nt: TGTGCCAGCAGCATCGGGACTGGAAACACCATATATTTT
CDR3aa: CASSIGTGNTIYF
j_gene: TRBJ1-3
v_gene: TRBV7-9
d_gene: -
abundance: -

CDR3nt: TGTGCCAGCAGCTTAGAGGCAGGGGGCATCTACGAGCAGTACTTC
CDR3aa: CASSLEAGGIYEQYF
j_gene: TRBJ2-7
v_gene: TRBV11-3
d_gene: TRBD1
abundance: -

CDR3nt: TGTGCCAGTGGCCCGCCAGGGGACCACGAGCAGTACTTC
CDR3aa: CASGPPGDHEQYF
j_gene: TRBJ2-7
v_gene: TRBV7-2
d_gene: -
abundance: -

CDR3nt: TGTGCCAGCAGCTTGGGGAGCCCCCGGGGAGATGGAAACACCATATATTTT
CDR3aa: CASSLGSPRGDGNTIYF
j_gene: TRBJ1-3
v_gene: TRBV5-4
d_gene: -
abundance: -

CDR3nt: TGCGCCAGCAGCTTATGGACTAGCGGGGGGGGTGAGCAGTTCTTC
CDR3aa: CASSLWTSGGGEQFF
j_gene: TRBJ2-1
v_gene: TRBV5-1
d_gene: TRBD2
abundance: -

CDR3nt: TGTGCCAGCAGAGACAGGGTTGGTAATCAGCCCCAGCATTTT
CDR3aa: CASRDRVGNQPQHF
j_gene: TRBJ1-5
v_gene: TRBV2
d_gene: TRBD1
abundance: once

CDR3nt: TGTGCCAGCAGTGAAGCTGGGCGGGGCCAAGAGACCCAGTACTTC
CDR3aa: CASSEAGRGQETQYF
j_gene: TRBJ2-5
v_gene: TRBV2
d_gene: -
abundance: -

CDR3nt: TGTGCCAGCAGTTCTACCGGGAGGAGGGAGACCCAGTACTTC
CDR3aa: CASSSTGRRETQYF
j_gene: TRBJ2-5
v_gene: TRBV6-5
d_gene: TRBD2
abundance: -

CDR3nt: TGTGCCTGGGGGACAGGGGGTCAGCCCCAGCATTTT
CDR3aa: CAWGTGGQPQHF
j_gene: TRBJ1-5
v_gene: TRBV30
d_gene: TRBD1
abundance: -

CDR3nt: TGTGCCAGCAGCTTGGCTGGGGGACAGTATAATTCACCCCTCCACTTT
CDR3aa: CASSLAGGQYNSPLHF
j_gene: TRBJ1-6
v_gene: TRBV5-4
d_gene: TRBD1
abundance: -

CDR3nt: TGTGCCAGCTCTCAAACAGGTGAGCAGTTCTTC
CDR3aa: CASSQTGEQFF
j_gene: TRBJ2-1
v_gene: TRBV25-1
d_gene: -
abundance: few

CDR3nt: TGTGCCAGCAGCAGACGGACAGCCCGCAGCCAAGAGACCCAGTACTTC
CDR3aa: CASSRRTARSQETQYF
j_gene: TRBJ2-5
v_gene: TRBV11-1
d_gene: -
abundance: -

CDR3nt: TGTGCCAGCAGCCAAGAGGCGCGGGGCTCATACAATGAGCAGTTCTTC
CDR3aa: CASSQEARGSYNEQFF
j_gene: TRBJ2-1
v_gene: TRBV4-2
d_gene: -
abundance: -

CDR3nt: TGTGCCTGGGGAGGTAGCGGGGGGGCTGGAGATACGCAGTATTTT
CDR3aa: CAWGGSGGAGDTQYF
j_gene: TRBJ2-3
v_gene: TRBV30
d_gene: TRBD2
abundance: few

CDR3nt: TGTGCCAGCAGCGTAGTACCTGGACAGGCCGTGTCCGGCTACACCTTC
CDR3aa: CASSVVPGQAVSGYTF
j_gene: TRBJ1-2
v_gene: TRBV9
d_gene: TRBD1
abundance: once

CDR3nt: TGTGCCAGCAGCTTAACCGGCGGGGTGGGTTCACCCCTCCACTTT
CDR3aa: CASSLTGGVGSPLHF
j_gene: TRBJ1-6
v_gene: TRBV7-3
d_gene: -
abundance: -

CDR3nt: TGTGCCATCACTGGGGACTCGGCCTATGGCTACACCTTC
CDR3aa: CAITGDSAYGYTF
j_gene: TRBJ1-2
v_gene: TRBV10-3
d_gene: -
abundance: few

CDR3nt: TGTGCCAGCAGCCCGGACAGGGGGCCGAACACTGAAGCTTTCTTT
CDR3aa: CASSPDRGPNTEAFF
j_gene: TRBJ1-1
v_gene: TRBV7-3
d_gene: TRBD1
abundance: -

CDR3nt: TGTGCCAGCAGTTTTGCGAGGGGGTCAGCGGGGGAGCTGTTTTTT
CDR3aa: CASSFARGSAGELFF
j_gene: TRBJ2-2
v_gene: TRBV27
d_gene: -
abundance: once

CDR3nt: TGTGCCAGCAGCTTAGGGGCTAGCGGGGAGACCCAGTACTTC
CDR3aa: CASSLGASGETQYF
j_gene: TRBJ2-5
v_gene: TRBV7-9
d_gene: TRBD2
abundance: -

CDR3nt: TGTGCCAGCAGCTTAGACGACAGGGCATCCTACGAGCAGTACTTC
CDR3aa: CASSLDDRASYEQYF
j_gene: TRBJ2-7
v_gene: TRBV7-2
d_gene: TRBD1
abundance: -

CDR3nt: TGCGCCAGCAGCTTGGGGCTTACAGAGGGCGAGCAGTACTTC
CDR3aa: CASSLGLTEGEQYF
j_gene: TRBJ2-7
v_gene: TRBV5-1
d_gene: -
abundance: -

CDR3nt: TGTGCCAGCAGGGGGCCGTACTACTACGAGCAGTACTTC
CDR3aa: CASRGPYYYEQYF
j_gene: TRBJ2-7
v_gene: TRBV27
d_gene: -
abundance: -

CDR3nt: TGTGCCAGCAGTTCGAGGAGCTCCTATAATTCACCCCTCCACTTT
CDR3aa: CASSSRSSYNSPLHF
j_gene: TRBJ1-6
v_gene: TRBV27
d_gene: -
abundance: -

CDR3nt: TGTGCCAGCAGCCATAAATCGATAACCGGTCAGCCCCAGCATTTT
CDR3aa: CASSHKSITGQPQHF
j_gene: TRBJ1-5
v_gene: TRBV7-8
d_gene: -
abundance: -

CDR3nt: TGTGCCAGCAGCTTCGGGATAACCTCTGGAAACACCATATATTTT
CDR3aa: CASSFGITSGNTIYF
j_gene: TRBJ1-3
v_gene: TRBV11-2
d_gene: -
abundance: -

CDR3nt: TGTGCCAGTAGTATCGCCGCTCTTAGCTATGGCTACACCTTC
CDR3aa: CASSIAALSYGYTF
j_gene: TRBJ1-2
v_gene: TRBV19
d_gene: -
abundance: -

CDR3nt: TGTGCCTGGACGGGAGGGGACAACTATGGCTACACCTTC
CDR3aa: CAWTGGDNYGYTF
j_gene: TRBJ1-2
v_gene: TRBV30
d_gene: -
abundance: -

CDR3nt: TGTGCCAGCAGTTACTCCCCCCGTGAAAAACTGTTTTTT
CDR3aa: CASSYSPREKLFF
j_gene: TRBJ1-4
v_gene: TRBV6-6
d_gene: -
abundance: few

CDR3nt: TGTGCCTGGAGACTGGAGGACACTGAAGCTTTCTTT
CDR3aa: CAWRLEDTEAFF
j_gene: TRBJ1-1
v_gene: TRBV30
d_gene: -
abundance: -

CDR3nt: TGTGCCTGGAGGGACAGGGGTTTGGAAAAACTGTTTTTT
CDR3aa: CAWRDRGLEKLFF
j_gene: TRBJ1-4
v_gene: TRBV30
d_gene: TRBD1
abundance: -

CDR3nt: TGTGCCAGCAGTTCTCTGAGGCGGTCTGAAGCTTTCTTT
CDR3aa: CASSSLRRSEAFF
j_gene: TRBJ1-1
v_gene: TRBV6-1
d_gene: -
abundance: -

CDR3nt: TGTGCCAGCAGCCTCAGCGGGGGGGCCGCAGATACGCAGTATTTT
CDR3aa: CASSLSGGAADTQYF
j_gene: TRBJ2-3
v_gene: TRBV7-3
d_gene: TRBD2
abundance: -